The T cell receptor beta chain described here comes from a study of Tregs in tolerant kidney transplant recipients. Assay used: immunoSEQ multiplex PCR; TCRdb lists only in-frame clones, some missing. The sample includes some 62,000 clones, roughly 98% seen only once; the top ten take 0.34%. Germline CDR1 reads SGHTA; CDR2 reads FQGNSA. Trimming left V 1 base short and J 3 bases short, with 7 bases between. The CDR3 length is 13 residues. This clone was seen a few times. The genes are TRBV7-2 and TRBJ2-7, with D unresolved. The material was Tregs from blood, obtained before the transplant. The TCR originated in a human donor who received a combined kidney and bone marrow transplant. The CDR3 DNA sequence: TGTGCCAGCAGCTTAGGACTCAGCTACGAGCAGTACTTC. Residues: CASSLGLSYEQYF.